Presented here are 26 T cell receptor beta chains from one specimen sequenced in a study of OX40 agonist ivuxolimab in advanced cancers. Produced via immunoSEQ multiplex PCR; TCRdb's table is partial and in-frame only. The sample contains roughly 77,000 clones, approximately 92% of which appear only once. The specimen was CD4+ or CD8+ T cells sorted from blood, collected in a trial of the OX40 agonist ivuxolimab. Receptors originate from an adult with an advanced solid tumor such as melanoma, head and neck, liver or kidney cancer.

The chain uses TRBV7-8 and TRBJ1-5; D is possibly TRBD1 (5 bases). Looked up from germline, CDR1 is SGHVS and CDR2 is FQNEAQ. The CDR3 runs 14 residues. With 0 bases removed from V and 5 bases from J, the gap between germline ends came to 8 bases. The CDR3 DNA reads TGTGCCAGCAGCTTAGCCGGCAGGGATCAGCCCCAGCATTTT. Protein: CASSLAGRDQPQHF.

This chain joins TRBV5-1 and TRBJ1-1; 7 bases match TRBD1. Germline CDR1 reads SGHRS; CDR2 reads YFSETQ. Germline trimming cut 3 bases from V and 5 bases from J; bases unmatched to any gene: 7. The CDR3 is made up of 14 amino acids. CDR3 loop: CASSSDRVGTEAFF. The CDR3 nucleotides read TGCGCCAGCAGCTCCGACAGGGTTGGGACTGAAGCTTTCTTT.

This chain links TRBV19 with TRBJ1-1; the D gene is possibly TRBD1 (6 bases). The CDR3 is made up of 15 amino acids. The ends were cut back, 8 bases at V and 1 base at J, with 17 bases in the middle. Germline-derived CDR1 and CDR2 are LNHDA and SQIVND (reference sequence). This CDR3 is CASRSPGQKNTEAFF. The CDR3 DNA reads as TGTGCCAGTCGATCTCCGGGACAAAAGAACACTGAAGCTTTCTTT.

The chain has TRBV19 and TRBJ2-7; possibly TRBD2 for D (6 bases). V lost 1 base and J 6 bases, leaving 13 bases between the germline ends. Germline CDR1 and CDR2: LNHDA and SQIVND (reference sequence). CDR3 length equals 14 residues. CDR3 protein: CASSIAPEGGEQYF. In nucleotides, the CDR3 is TGTGCCAGTAGTATAGCACCGGAGGGTGGCGAGCAGTACTTC.

J is TRBJ2-5 and V is TRBV28, with TRBD1 matching 7 bases. V lost 1 base, J lost 5 bases, and 10 bases stayed unmatched. Germline assignment: CDR1 MDHEN and CDR2 SYDVKM. The CDR3 is 16 residues long. The chain's CDR3 is CASSLSQYRGGETQYF. CDR3 DNA: TGTGCCAGCAGTTTATCTCAGTACAGGGGTGGCGAGACCCAGTACTTC. The full variable domain, its missing parts supplied by reference TRBV28 and TRBJ2-5, is DVKVTQSSRYLVKRTGEKVFLECVQDMDHENMFWYRQDPGLGLRLIYFSYDVKMKEKGDIPEGYSVSREKKERFSLILESASTNQTSMYLCASSLSQYRGGETQYFGPGTRLLVL.

This chain joins TRBV6-5 and TRBJ1-5; D remains ambiguous. CDR1 is MNHEY and CDR2 is SVGAGI in the germline V gene. V lost 0 bases, J lost 4 bases, and 10 bases lay in between. This CDR3 has 15 amino acids. The CDR3 nucleotides read TGTGCCAGCAGTTACTCGATGTGGGGTAATCAGCCCCAGCATTTT. Translation gives CASSYSMWGNQPQHF.

V and J are TRBV19 and TRBJ2-5; D gene ambiguous. Germline V gene sequence: CDR1 LNHDA, CDR2 SQIVND (reference sequence). The V gene lost 9 bases and the J gene lost 7 bases, with 15 bases spanning the gap. The CDR3 loop spans 12 amino acids. Written as DNA, the CDR3 is TGTGCCAGCTCCCAGTCCGAGTCGACCCAGTACTTC. Translated: CASSQSESTQYF.

The chain couples TRBV4-3 to TRBJ2-1; possibly TRBD2 for D (6 bases). The CDR3 length is 15 residues. Trimming left V 1 base short and J 9 bases short, with 16 bases between. In germline, CDR1 is LGHNA, CDR2 YSLEER. The CDR3 coding sequence is TGCGCCAGCAGCCAAGGTTACACCAACGGGGGTGAGCAGTTCTTC. Residues: CASSQGYTNGGEQFF.

V usage is TRBV28 and J usage is TRBJ1-5; 8 bases are a match to TRBD1. CDR3 length equals 15 residues. Trimming at V came to 5 bases and at J to 0 bases, leaving 3 bases not matched to a gene. Germline CDR1 MDHEN, CDR2 SYDVKM. The CDR3 reads CASSAGTGSNQPQHF. The CDR3 DNA reads TGTGCCAGCAGTGCTGGGACAGGTAGCAATCAGCCCCAGCATTTT.

J is TRBJ2-5 and V is TRBV18; D may correspond to TRBD1 or TRBD2 (6 bases each). Germline assignment: CDR1 KGHSH and CDR2 LQKENI. CDR3 size: 13 residues. The germline V and J ends were trimmed by 4 bases and 5 bases, with 11 bases remaining between them. CDR3 in amino acids: CASSRGGPETQYF. The CDR3 nucleotides are TGTGCCAGCTCACGAGGGGGGCCGGAGACCCAGTACTTC.

CDR3 loop: CASRQKGATYNEQFF. The CDR3 DNA reads TGTGCCAGCAGGCAAAAGGGGGCCACGTACAATGAGCAGTTCTTC. The V call is TRBV28, the J call TRBJ2-1; TRBD1 aligns across 7 bases. Germline V gene sequence: CDR1 MDHEN, CDR2 SYDVKM. V lost 6 bases and J lost 4; bases outside the gene matches: 9. CDR3 size: 15 residues.

This rearrangement joins TRBV27 to TRBJ1-3; D ambiguous. Trimming pared 7 bases from V and 4 bases from J, leaving 11 bases between. This CDR3 has 13 amino acids. From germline, CDR1 is MNHEY and CDR2 SMNVEV (reference sequence). The CDR3 nucleotides are TGTGCCAGCACCCCAGCGGGGGGAAACACCATATATTTT. Protein: CASTPAGGNTIYF.

This clone was recorded only once. The V gene is TRBV4-1, the J gene TRBJ2-7, with D maybe TRBD2 (6 bases). V was cut by 0 bases and J by 4 bases, with 16 bases left in between. The CDR3 spans 16 residues. Per the germline V gene, CDR1 is MGHRA and CDR2 is YSYEKL. The CDR3 loop reads CASSQDWRGGGYEQYF. As DNA, the CDR3 is TGCGCCAGCAGCCAAGATTGGAGGGGAGGAGGGTACGAGCAGTACTTC.

The chain couples TRBV4-3 to TRBJ1-2, with no clear D. This CDR3 is 14 amino acids long. Germline V gene data show CDR1 as LGHNA and CDR2 as YSLEER. V was shortened by 0 bases and J by 4 bases, with 9 bases between the two germline ends. CDR3 in DNA: TGCGCCAGCAGCCAAGATTTCCGAGGCTATGGCTACACCTTC. Encoded protein: CASSQDFRGYGYTF.

The gene calls are TRBV12-2 and TRBJ2-2; the DNA was not used to check the table's D call, TRBD2. TRBV12-2 is given as a pseudogene. The CDR3 is made up of 17 amino acids. The chain's CDR3 is CASRLAPRQPNTGELFF. The CDR3 DNA follows: TGTGCAAGTCGCTTAGCCCCGAGGCAGCCGAACACCGGGGAGCTGTTTTTT.

The chain recombines TRBV5-1 with TRBJ2-7, with D perhaps TRBD1 or TRBD2 (5 bases each). The CDR3 consists of 15 residues. CDR1 SGHRS and CDR2 YFSETQ come from the germline V gene. Trimming left V 5 bases short and J 0 bases short, with 15 bases between. As DNA, the CDR3 is TGCGCCAGCAGGAAGTATGGGACGGCCTCCTACGAGCAGTACTTC. This codes for CASRKYGTASYEQYF.

This sequence joins TRBV11-3 and TRBJ2-7; TRBD1 might be the D (6 bases). V lost 3 bases to trimming and J lost 0 bases, with 12 bases between them. CDR3 length: 15 amino acids. Germline V gene data show CDR1 as SGHNT and CDR2 as YENEEA. The CDR3 DNA sequence: TGTGCCAGCAGCTTTTTAACAGGGAACTCCTACGAGCAGTACTTC. Residues: CASSFLTGNSYEQYF. Together with reference TRBV11-3 and TRBJ2-7, the CDR3 gives the full variable domain: EAGVVQSPRYKIIEKKQPVAFWCNPISGHNTLYWYLQNLGQGPELLIRYENEEAVDDSQLPKDRFSAERLKGVDSTLKIQPAELGDSAVYLCASSFLTGNSYEQYFGPGTRLTVT.

This chain joins TRBV11-2 and TRBJ1-1, with D hard to call. V lost 5 bases and J lost 0, with 16 bases in between. The CDR3 is made up of 16 amino acids. Germline V gene sequence: CDR1 SGHAT, CDR2 FQNNGV. The CDR3 is CASSPPRTGLNTEAFF. The CDR3 bases are TGTGCCAGCAGCCCCCCGCGGACGGGGTTGAACACTGAAGCTTTCTTT.

The V gene is TRBV5-3, the J gene TRBJ2-3; 13 nucleotides agree with TRBD2. TRBV5-3 is an open reading frame, and its role is uncertain. With V trimmed by 5 bases and J by 3 bases, 15 bases remained unmatched. This CDR3 region has 19 residues. The CDR3 DNA reads TGTGCCAGAAGTCCCGAACTAGCGGGAGGGTCTTTGGTTACAGATACGCAGTATTTT. Translation gives CARSPELAGGSLVTDTQYF.

The rearrangement links TRBV2 to TRBJ1-1; D remains unclear. Between the trimmed V and J ends, which lost 7 bases and 7 bases, there was a span of 10 bases. This CDR3 is built from 11 residues. Germline V gene sequence: CDR1 SNHLY, CDR2 FYNNEI. The DNA of the CDR3 is TGTGCCAGCACTTTAGCCTATGAAGCTTTCTTT. Translated, it gives CASTLAYEAFF.

This clone was seen a single time. The chain joins TRBV5-1 to TRBJ2-7; TRBD2 aligns across 11 bases. Germline CDR1 and CDR2: SGHRS and YFSETQ. The trim removed 4 bases at V and 5 bases at J, leaving 8 bases unmatched. CDR3 length equals 15 residues. The CDR3 here is CASSLGSGRAHEQYF. DNA for the CDR3: TGCGCCAGCAGCCTCGGTAGCGGGAGGGCCCACGAGCAGTACTTC.

V and J are TRBV10-3 and TRBJ2-3; a possible D gene is TRBD2 (6 bases). V was cut by 6 bases and J by 4 bases, with 14 bases left in between. The germline CDR1 and CDR2 sequences are ENHRY and SYGVKD. CDR3 length: 14 residues. CDR3 coding DNA: TGTGCCATCAGCTCCCTTTCGGGGGCAGATACGCAGTATTTT. This sequence encodes CAISSLSGADTQYF.

The chain couples TRBV29-1 to TRBJ1-5; the D gene is possibly TRBD1 (5 bases). The ends were cut back, 4 bases at V and 5 bases at J, with 12 bases in the middle. This CDR3 region has 13 residues. Germline V gene lookup returns CDR1 SQVTM and CDR2 ANQGSEA. The chain's CDR3 is CSVGQGADQPQHF. CDR3 coding DNA: TGCAGCGTTGGGCAAGGGGCAGATCAGCCCCAGCATTTT.

This rearrangement joins TRBV5-8 to TRBJ1-2; no definite D call. V dropped 0 bases and J dropped 4 bases, with 10 bases sitting between them. The CDR3 is made up of 14 amino acids. The germline CDR1 and CDR2 sequences are SGHTS and YDEGEE. This CDR3 reads CASSLVGPGYGYTF. CDR3 DNA: TGTGCCAGCAGCTTGGTAGGCCCTGGCTATGGCTACACCTTC.

The chain employs TRBV19 and TRBJ2-1, with 12 bases identical to TRBD1. The germline gives CDR1 LNHDA, CDR2 SQIVND (reference sequence). V lost 6 bases, J lost 7 bases, and 7 bases stayed unmatched. This CDR3 is built from 15 residues. For the CDR3, the DNA is TGTGCCAGTAGAAACCGGGACAGGGGGCAAAATGAGCAGTTCTTC. It translates to CASRNRDRGQNEQFF.

The V gene is TRBV7-2, the J gene TRBJ1-1; D possibly corresponds to TRBD1 (6 bases). This CDR3 has 14 residues. Germline V lookup: CDR1 SGHTA, CDR2 FQGNSA. Trimming left V 5 bases short and J 4 bases short, with 14 bases between. CDR3 amino acids: CASSRTATGTEAFF. In DNA form, the CDR3 reads TGTGCCAGCAGCCGGACAGCTACGGGCACTGAAGCTTTCTTT.